This TCR beta chain is drawn from a study of cytomegalovirus exposure and HLA in healthy donors (TCRdb year 2017). Concerning the study at large: The 500 to 700 repertoires of the first cohort and the approximately 110 validation repertoires were produced on the same platform, according to a later analysis. A separate validation cohort of roughly 130 different subjects was used in addition to the approximately 640-subject first cohort. The study combined high-throughput TCR immunosequencing, statistical association of individual TCRs with disease status, and machine learning to predict cytomegalovirus infection status. The aim of the study was to test whether cataloging public T cell receptors could identify signatures of past pathogen exposure. Study-wide findings and limitations: A later analysis lacked HLA typing for the validation cohort, so it scored co-occurrence in that cohort across all 120 or so repertoires. Three of the identified cytomegalovirus-associated TCR beta chains were confirmed in vitro to be specific for cytomegalovirus antigens. A total of roughly 160 TCR beta chains were listed by the study as associated with cytomegalovirus. It was suggested by the authors that the approach could potentially be generalized to other disease states and immunological phenotypes. Most TCR sequences were observed very rarely across donors, whereas some public TCRs were present in many individuals. The classifier was reported to diagnose cytomegalovirus status with high specificity and sensitivity in both the original and validation cohorts. Subsequent analysis determined that TCRs grouped into clusters in the first cohort also showed a tendency toward co-occurrence across the 120 validation repertoires, and 94% of cluster scores exceeded 0.

Regarding this clone: Its antigen is currently not known. The input lacks base qualities; no much larger clone sits a single base away.

Library preparation employed the immunoSEQ multiplex PCR assay. Turning to the authors' computational methods: To diagnose cytomegalovirus status from the catalog of TCR beta chain sequences, a statistical classification framework was built. TCRdb holds this immuneACCESS table with in-frame rearrangements only. Some clones are missing; in checked studies, unresolved V genes explain under half, and the rest has no known cause. The DNA was the basis for D and trimming; V, J and clone size are from that table. The sample yields tens of thousands of clones; 95% were counted once. The ten biggest clones cover 0.69% of the sample. The CDR3 covers 14 residues, taking in both the cysteine and the phenylalanine. CDR3 DNA only is kept here, 42 bases in frame from base 1. CDR1 and CDR2, per the germline V gene, are SGHDN and FVKESK. V and J lose 2 bases and 7 bases, and a span of 11 bases separates them. The donors belonged to the validation cohort of around 110 subjects, which was separate from the roughly 700-subject first cohort.

Sequences were obtained from PBMCs. Recombination linked TRBV14 to TRBJ1-4; the best D guess is TRBD1, with 5 bases matching. The sequence came from a young woman in good health and CMV-seronegative. The DNA sequence is given as TGTGCCAGCAGCCAACAGGACATGAGTGAAAAACTGTTTTTT. Its coded protein is CASSQQDMSEKLFF.